The present T cell receptor (beta chain) was sequenced within a study of shared clonotypes between healthy human individuals. Study processing details: Owing to the provision of junction-only sequences devoid of quality scores by immunoSEQ, filtering differed. TCRdb keeps only in-frame clones here, not all; method: immunoSEQ multiplex PCR. V and J calls and clone size are those listed in that table; D and trimming were worked out from the DNA. The sample consists of nearly 1,000,000 clones, roughly 72% of them appearing once. CDR3 size: 15 residues. J lost 4 bases, V lost 0 bases, and 1 base had no gene match. Germline values: CDR1 SGHVS, CDR2 FQNEAQ. In the CD4+ fraction, cells were divided into CD45RA+ naive and CD45RA-negative memory subsets. Only one count was recorded for this clone.

Sequencing was performed on memory CD4+ T cells sorted from blood. Documented subset: CD45RA-negative fraction. The TCR was taken from a man aged 18 to 35 in good health. This chain links TRBV7-8 with TRBJ2-3, with 10 bases matching TRBD2. In nucleotides, the CDR3 is TGTGCCAGCAGCTTAGCACTAGCGGGACCAGATACGCAGTATTTT. Translation gives CASSLALAGPDTQYF.